A selection of T cell receptor beta chains follows, all from one sample in a study of T cells in Graves' hyperthyroidism and ophthalmopathy. A single record per CDR3 protein comes from TCRdb applying MiXCR to the multiplex PCR reads. The data hold approximately 700,000 distinct CDR3 sequences, with over 15% observed a single time. The sequencing sample was made of blood. The receptor set was obtained from a man aged 18 to 29 with Graves' hyperthyroidism. Both conserved end residues are part of each CDR3. The D gene is left open where the match is weak. Some rows mark clone size as missing; the rest say once, few, many or name a class of expanded clone.

v_gene	len	d_gene	j_gene	abundance	CDR3nt	CDR3aa
TRBV28	14	-	TRBJ2-7	many	TGTGCCAGCACCACCCGGGGCAGCTCCTACGAGCAGTACTTC	CASTTRGSSYEQYF
TRBV6-2/TRBV6-3	14	TRBD1	TRBJ2-1	few	TGTGCCAGCAGAGGACCGGACAGGCCCAATGAGCAGTTCTTC	CASRGPDRPNEQFF
TRBV6-2/TRBV6-3	12	-	TRBJ1-1	-	TGTGCCAGCGTTGCAGGGAACACTGAAGCTTTCTTT	CASVAGNTEAFF
TRBV4-2	17	TRBD2	TRBJ2-3	few	TGTGCCAGCAGCCACGAGACGACTAGCGGACGCACAGATACGCAGTATTTT	CASSHETTSGRTDTQYF
TRBV11-2	18	-	TRBJ2-3	many	TGTGCCAGCAGCAGACGACCCTGGGGGCAGGGGAGCACAGATACGCAGTATTTT	CASSRRPWGQGSTDTQYF
TRBV29-1	11	-	TRBJ1-2	-	TGCAGCGTTGGGGGTAACTATGGCTACACCTTC	CSVGGNYGYTF
TRBV28	16	-	TRBJ2-4	many	TGTGCCAGCAGTTTAACTTGGGGGGCTGCCAAAAACATTCAGTACTTC	CASSLTWGAAKNIQYF
TRBV7-3	17	TRBD2	TRBJ2-1	many	TGTGCCAGCAGCTCTCGACTAGCGGGAGGCGCATACAATGAGCAGTTCTTC	CASSSRLAGGAYNEQFF
TRBV6-1	16	-	TRBJ2-3	few	TGTGCCAGCAGTGAAGTGTCAGGGAGTGGGTTTGATACGCAGTATTTT	CASSEVSGSGFDTQYF
TRBV7-2	15	TRBD1	TRBJ1-1	few	TGTGCCAGCAGCCATATCGACAGGGGCGACACTGAAGCTTTCTTT	CASSHIDRGDTEAFF
TRBV20-1	14	-	TRBJ2-2	-	TGCAGTGCTAGAGCGGGAGCGAACACCGGGGAGCTGTTTTTT	CSARAGANTGELFF
TRBV7-2	19	-	TRBJ2-4	-	TGTGCCAGCAGCAGCTCCGGGCCCTTCCGAACTCTAGCCAAAAACATTCAGTACTTC	CASSSSGPFRTLAKNIQYF
TRBV7-2	14	TRBD2	TRBJ2-7	-	TGTGCCAGCAGCTTAAGCGGGACCATCTACGAGCAGTACTTC	CASSLSGTIYEQYF
TRBV28	18	TRBD2	TRBJ2-5	many	TGTGCCAGCAGTACTCGACTAGCGGGAGGAGCCTTAGACGAGACCCAGTACTTC	CASSTRLAGGALDETQYF
TRBV6-2/TRBV6-3	14	-	TRBJ1-6	-	TGTGCCAGCAGCACGGGACAAAGGAATTCACCCCTCCACTTT	CASSTGQRNSPLHF
TRBV20-1	14	TRBD2	TRBJ2-1	-	TGCAGTTCAGCCCCGAGCGGGGGGTACAATGAGCAGTTCTTC	CSSAPSGGYNEQFF
TRBV20-1	15	TRBD2	TRBJ2-1	-	TGCAGTGCATCCGGGACTAGCGGGAGTGATAATGAGCAGTTCTTC	CSASGTSGSDNEQFF
TRBV7-9	15	-	TRBJ1-2	-	TGTGCCAGCAGCTCGACGGGAAAGACCACTGGGGGCTACACCTTC	CASSSTGKTTGGYTF
TRBV27	15	TRBD2	TRBJ2-1	few	TGTGCCAGCACCCAACTAGCGTGGGGGTACAATGAGCAGTTCTTC	CASTQLAWGYNEQFF
TRBV6-5	14	TRBD1	TRBJ2-3	once	TGTGCCAGCAGTTACGGGACAGGGGCCCGTACGCAGTATTTT	CASSYGTGARTQYF
TRBV27	13	-	TRBJ2-3	many	TGTGCCAGCAGGCGGGGTAGCACAGATACGCAGTATTTT	CASRRGSTDTQYF
TRBV29-1	12	-	TRBJ2-1	-	TGCAGCGTTGAGGACAACTACAATGAGCAGTTCTTC	CSVEDNYNEQFF
TRBV2	15	TRBD2	TRBJ2-7	many	TGTGCCAGCAGCTCTTCGGGACTACCTTCCTACGAGCAGTACTTC	CASSSSGLPSYEQYF
TRBV28	17	TRBD1	TRBJ1-5	many	TGTGCCAGCAGACGACCATGGGGACAGGGGGGGTATCAGCCCCAGCATTTT	CASRRPWGQGGYQPQHF
TRBV27	12	-	TRBJ2-3	few	TGTGCCAGCAGACTAGGCTGGGATACGCAGTATTTT	CASRLGWDTQYF
TRBV13	15	-	TRBJ2-3	once	TGTGCCAGCAGCCCACCGGGGACGGCGGCAGATACGCAGTATTTT	CASSPPGTAADTQYF
TRBV28	14	-	TRBJ2-1	many	TGTGCCAGCAGTGCAAACTATGTCTACAATGAGCAGTTCTTC	CASSANYVYNEQFF
TRBV28	16	TRBD1	TRBJ1-1	-	TGTGCCAGCAGCCAAGCCCGGACAGGGACGAACACTGAAGCTTTCTTT	CASSQARTGTNTEAFF
TRBV2	12	-	TRBJ2-7	many	TGTGCCAGCAGTGGCGACAGTCTCGAGCAGTACTTC	CASSGDSLEQYF
TRBV10-3	13	-	TRBJ2-7	few	TGTGCCATCAGTGGGACCGCATCCTACGAGCAGTACTTC	CAISGTASYEQYF
TRBV7-2	13	-	TRBJ2-7	many	TGTGCCAGCGTCGGCAGGGGACCCTACGAGCAGTACTTC	CASVGRGPYEQYF
TRBV10-2	14	TRBD1	TRBJ2-3	few	TGCGCCAGCAGTCCGGGACAGGCCACAGATACGCAGTATTTT	CASSPGQATDTQYF
TRBV12-3/TRBV12-4	15	-	TRBJ1-5	-	TGTGCCAGCAGTTTTCAGGGACAAAGCAATCAGCCCCAGCATTTT	CASSFQGQSNQPQHF
TRBV5-1	18	TRBD2	TRBJ2-1	few	TGCGCCAGCAGCTTCTCCGGGACTAGCGAGAGCTCCTACAATGAGCAGTTCTTC	CASSFSGTSESSYNEQFF
TRBV20-1	14	-	TRBJ2-5	many	TGCAGTGCTAGGAATCGGCGGGGCCAAGAGACCCAGTACTTC	CSARNRRGQETQYF
TRBV15	15	TRBD1	TRBJ1-4	-	TGTGTCACCAGCAGAGCGGGACAGGGCGGTGAAAAACTGTTTTTT	CVTSRAGQGGEKLFF
TRBV20-1	15	TRBD2	TRBJ2-2	many	TGCAGCGCCGGGACTAGCGGTTCTCGGGACGGGGAGCTGTTTTTT	CSAGTSGSRDGELFF
TRBV15	15	-	TRBJ1-2	few	TGTGCCACCAGCCAAGAGAGGACCGTCAACTATGGCTACACCTTC	CATSQERTVNYGYTF
TRBV2	17	-	TRBJ2-3	many	TGTGCCAGCAGTGAAAGCCGTCTCGGGAGCAGCACAGATACGCAGTATTTT	CASSESRLGSSTDTQYF
TRBV30	15	-	TRBJ1-1	many	TGTGCCTGGAGCCTAGGGGACGGAGGGCGGACTGAAGCTTTCTTT	CAWSLGDGGRTEAFF
TRBV28	14	-	TRBJ1-3	many	TGTGCCAGCAGTTTAATGGGGCCTTCCTACGCCATATATTTT	CASSLMGPSYAIYF
TRBV11-1	13	-	TRBJ2-1	many	TGTGCCAGCAGCTTCGTCGGGTACAATGAGCAGTTCTTC	CASSFVGYNEQFF
TRBV4-1	17	TRBD2	TRBJ2-1	once	TGCGCCAGCAGCCAAGAACTAGCGGGAAGCTCCTACAATGAGCAGTTCTTC	CASSQELAGSSYNEQFF
TRBV28	17	-	TRBJ2-2	-	TGTGCCAGCAGTCCCCCAATATTCAGGGAAGCTACCGGGGAGCTGTTTTTT	CASSPPIFREATGELFF
TRBV7-9	18	TRBD2	TRBJ2-1	-	TGTGCCAGCAGCTTAGTCCCTACCGGGAGGATTCTCTACAATGAGCAGTTCTTC	CASSLVPTGRILYNEQFF
TRBV28	15	-	TRBJ1-5	once	TGTGCCAGCAGTTTCCCGGCGGGGGGCTCCCAGCCCCAGCATTTT	CASSFPAGGSQPQHF
TRBV27	17	TRBD1	TRBJ2-4	-	TGTGCCAGCAGTTCGCTCTACAGGGGGCGGACCAAAAACATTCAGTACTTC	CASSSLYRGRTKNIQYF
TRBV18	14	-	TRBJ2-7	-	TGTGCCAGCTCGCCCTCCATAGACACCTACGAGCAGTACTTC	CASSPSIDTYEQYF
TRBV7-2	16	TRBD1	TRBJ2-7	-	TGTGCCAGCAGCTTAGTTTCTTGGGACAGGGGTTACGAGCAGTACTTC	CASSLVSWDRGYEQYF
TRBV12-3/TRBV12-4	15	-	TRBJ2-1	many	TGTGCCAGCAGTGATCGGGTGCGCCTCTACAATGAGCAGTTCTTC	CASSDRVRLYNEQFF
TRBV12-3/TRBV12-4	15	TRBD1	TRBJ1-5	many	TGTGCCAGCAGTTTCTTGAGGGGGCGTAATCAGCCCCAGCATTTT	CASSFLRGRNQPQHF
TRBV2	13	-	TRBJ1-4	-	TGTGCCAGCAGTGAAGCGCGGGACGGAAAACTGTTTTTT	CASSEARDGKLFF
TRBV5-8	14	-	TRBJ1-5	-	TGTGCCAGCAGCTTTCAGGGTGCGTATCAGCCCCAGCATTTT	CASSFQGAYQPQHF
TRBV6-2/TRBV6-3	15	-	TRBJ2-1	many	TGTGCCAGCAGTTTGCGGGGACTCCCCTTCGATGAGCAGTTCTTC	CASSLRGLPFDEQFF
TRBV5-1	17	TRBD2	TRBJ2-3	many	TGCGCCAGCAGCTTCGGGGCTAGCGGGAGTAGAACAGATACGCAGTATTTT	CASSFGASGSRTDTQYF
TRBV7-9	15	TRBD1	TRBJ2-1	many	TGTGCCAGCAGCTACGGGACAGGGCTCTACAATGAGCAGTTCTTC	CASSYGTGLYNEQFF
TRBV3-1	18	TRBD2	TRBJ2-2	few	TGTGCCAGCAGCCAACCCGGAAGACTAGCGGGAGGAGCCGGGGAGCTGTTTTTT	CASSQPGRLAGGAGELFF
TRBV9	20	TRBD1	TRBJ2-2	-	TGTGCCAGCAGCACCCGCGGAGGGACAGGGTTTGCCAAGAGCACCGGGGAGCTGTTTTTT	CASSTRGGTGFAKSTGELFF
TRBV4-1	16	TRBD1	TRBJ2-2	few	TGCGCCAGCAGCCAAGGGGACAGAACGAACACCGGGGAGCTGTTTTTT	CASSQGDRTNTGELFF